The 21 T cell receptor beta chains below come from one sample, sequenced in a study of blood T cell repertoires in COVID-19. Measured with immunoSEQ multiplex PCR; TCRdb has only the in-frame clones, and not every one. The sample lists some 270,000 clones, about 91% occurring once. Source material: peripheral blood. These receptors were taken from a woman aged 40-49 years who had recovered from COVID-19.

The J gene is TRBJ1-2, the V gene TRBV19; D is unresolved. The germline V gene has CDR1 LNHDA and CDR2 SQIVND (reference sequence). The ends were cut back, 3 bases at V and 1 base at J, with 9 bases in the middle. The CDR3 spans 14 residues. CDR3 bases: TGTGCCAGTAGTATGGCCCCAAGTAACTATGGCTACACCTTC. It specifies CASSMAPSNYGYTF.

The CDR3 sequence: CASSPSGAGANVLTF. CDR3 bases: TGTGCCAGCAGCCCATCAGGGGCCGGGGCCAACGTCCTGACTTTC. The chain combines TRBV5-4 with TRBJ2-6; D perhaps matches TRBD1 (6 bases). The germline V gene encodes CDR1 SGHNT and CDR2 YYREEE (reference sequence). The length of the CDR3 is 15 residues. Deletions cut 4 bases from V and 4 bases from J, with 12 bases between. Using reference TRBV5-4 and TRBJ2-6 for the parts outside the CDR3, the full variable domain is ETGVTQSPTHLIKTRGQQVTLRCSSQSGHNTVSWYQQALGQGPQFIFQYYREEENGRGNFPPRFSGLQFPNYSSELNVNALELDDSALYLCASSPSGAGANVLTFGAGSRLTVL.

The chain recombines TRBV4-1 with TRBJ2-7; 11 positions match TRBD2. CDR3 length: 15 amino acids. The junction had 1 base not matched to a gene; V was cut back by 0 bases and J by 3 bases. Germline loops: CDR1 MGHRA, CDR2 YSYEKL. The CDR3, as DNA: TGCGCCAGCAGCCAAGACGGGACTAGCGGCTACGAGCAGTACTTC. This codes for CASSQDGTSGYEQYF.

The CDR3 here is CASIQGAGRGNEQFF. The CDR3 region has the DNA TGTGCCAGCATTCAGGGGGCTGGCAGAGGGAATGAGCAGTTCTTC. This sequence joins TRBV2 and TRBJ2-1; 8 nucleotides match TRBD1. The CDR3 is made up of 15 amino acids. Germline V gene sequence: CDR1 SNHLY, CDR2 FYNNEI. The junction had 12 bases not matched to a gene; V was cut back by 7 bases and J by 7 bases.

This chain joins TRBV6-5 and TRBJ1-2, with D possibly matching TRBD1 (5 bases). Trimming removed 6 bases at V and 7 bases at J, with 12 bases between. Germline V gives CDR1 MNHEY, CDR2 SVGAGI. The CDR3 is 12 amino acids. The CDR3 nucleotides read TGTGCCAGCAGATCCAGGGTATCTGGCTACACCTTC. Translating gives CASRSRVSGYTF.

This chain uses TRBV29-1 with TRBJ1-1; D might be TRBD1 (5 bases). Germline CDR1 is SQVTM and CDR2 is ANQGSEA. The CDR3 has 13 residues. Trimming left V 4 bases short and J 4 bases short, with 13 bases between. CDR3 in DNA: TGCAGCGTTGTAGGAGGGGTGGGCACTGAAGCTTTCTTT. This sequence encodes CSVVGGVGTEAFF.

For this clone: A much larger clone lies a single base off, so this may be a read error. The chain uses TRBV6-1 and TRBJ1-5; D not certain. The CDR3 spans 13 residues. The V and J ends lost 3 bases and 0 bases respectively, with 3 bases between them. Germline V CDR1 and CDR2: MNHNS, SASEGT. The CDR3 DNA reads TGTGCCAGCAGTGAGTATAGCAATCAGCCCCAGCATTTT. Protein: CASSEYSNQPQHF.

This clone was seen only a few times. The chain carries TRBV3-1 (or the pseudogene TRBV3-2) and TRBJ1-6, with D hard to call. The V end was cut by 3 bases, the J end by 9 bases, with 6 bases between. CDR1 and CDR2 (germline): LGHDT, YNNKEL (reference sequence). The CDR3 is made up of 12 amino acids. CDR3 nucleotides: TGTGCCAGCAGCCAGGAGGTTTCACCCCTCCACTTT. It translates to CASSQEVSPLHF.

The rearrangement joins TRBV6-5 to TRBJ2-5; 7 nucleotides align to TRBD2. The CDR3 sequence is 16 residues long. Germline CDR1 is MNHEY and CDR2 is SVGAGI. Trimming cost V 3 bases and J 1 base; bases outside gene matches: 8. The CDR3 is CASSYRASGFQETQYF. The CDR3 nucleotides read TGTGCCAGCAGTTATCGGGCTAGCGGATTCCAAGAGACCCAGTACTTC.

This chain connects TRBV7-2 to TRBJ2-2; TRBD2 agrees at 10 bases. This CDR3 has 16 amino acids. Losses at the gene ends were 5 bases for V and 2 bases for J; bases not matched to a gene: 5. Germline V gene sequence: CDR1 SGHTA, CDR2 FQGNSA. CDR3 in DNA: TGTGCCAGCAGCGTACGGACTAGCGGTAACACCGGGGAGCTGTTTTTT. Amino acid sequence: CASSVRTSGNTGELFF.

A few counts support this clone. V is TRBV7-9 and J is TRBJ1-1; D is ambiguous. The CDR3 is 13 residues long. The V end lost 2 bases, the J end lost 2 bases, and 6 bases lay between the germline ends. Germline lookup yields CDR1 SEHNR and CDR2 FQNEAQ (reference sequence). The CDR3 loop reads CASSLSGNTEAFF. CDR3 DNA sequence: TGTGCCAGCAGCTTATCGGGTAACACTGAAGCTTTCTTT.

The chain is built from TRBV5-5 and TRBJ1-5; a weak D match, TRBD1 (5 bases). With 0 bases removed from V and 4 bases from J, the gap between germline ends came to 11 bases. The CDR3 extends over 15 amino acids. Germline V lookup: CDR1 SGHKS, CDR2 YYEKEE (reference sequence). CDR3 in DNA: TGTGCCAGCAGCTTGGCCTTGGACACAAATCAGCCCCAGCATTTT. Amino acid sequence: CASSLALDTNQPQHF.

CDR3 region: CASSLGPGVETQYF. CDR3 nucleotide sequence: TGTGCCAGCAGCTTAGGTCCGGGGGTCGAGACCCAGTACTTC. This rearrangement joins TRBV11-2 to TRBJ2-5, with D tentatively TRBD2 (6 bases). Deletions cut 1 base from V and 5 bases from J, with 11 bases between. Germline V gene data show CDR1 as SGHAT and CDR2 as FQNNGV. The CDR3 extends over 14 amino acids.

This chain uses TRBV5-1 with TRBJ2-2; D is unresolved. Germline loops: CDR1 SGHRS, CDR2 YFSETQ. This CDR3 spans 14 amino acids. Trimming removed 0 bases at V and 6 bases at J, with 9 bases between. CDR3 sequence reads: CASSLALEPGELFF. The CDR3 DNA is TGCGCCAGCAGCTTGGCGCTCGAGCCCGGGGAGCTGTTTTTT.

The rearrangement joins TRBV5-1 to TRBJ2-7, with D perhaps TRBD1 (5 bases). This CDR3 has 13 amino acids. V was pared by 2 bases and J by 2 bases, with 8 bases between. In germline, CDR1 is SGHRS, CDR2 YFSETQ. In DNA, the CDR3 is TGCGCCAGCAGCTTAGGGGCCCCCTACGAGCAGTACTTC. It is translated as CASSLGAPYEQYF.

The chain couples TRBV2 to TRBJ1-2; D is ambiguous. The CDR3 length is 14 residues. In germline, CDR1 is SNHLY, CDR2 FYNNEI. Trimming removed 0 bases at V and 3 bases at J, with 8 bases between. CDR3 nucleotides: TGTGCCAGCAGTGAAGCATCGGAGTACTATGGCTACACCTTC. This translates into CASSEASEYYGYTF.

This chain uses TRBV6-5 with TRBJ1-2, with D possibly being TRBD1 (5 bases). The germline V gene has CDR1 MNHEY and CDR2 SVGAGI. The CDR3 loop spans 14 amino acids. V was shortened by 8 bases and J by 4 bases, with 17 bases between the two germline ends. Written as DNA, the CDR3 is TGTGCCAGCGCGCGGGACCTAGAGTTCTATGGCTACACCTTC. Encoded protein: CASARDLEFYGYTF.

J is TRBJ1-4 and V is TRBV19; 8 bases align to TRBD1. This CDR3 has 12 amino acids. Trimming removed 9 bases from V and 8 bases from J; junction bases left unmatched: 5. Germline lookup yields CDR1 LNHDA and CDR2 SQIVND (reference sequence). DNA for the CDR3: TGTGCCAGCCAGGGGGCGAGAGAAAAACTGTTTTTT. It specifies CASQGAREKLFF. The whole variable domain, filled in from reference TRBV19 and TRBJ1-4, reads DGGITQSPKYLFRKEGQNVTLSCEQNLNHDAMYWYRQDPGQGLRLIYYSQIVNDFQKGDIAEGYSVSREKKESFPLTVTSAQKNPTAFYLCASQGAREKLFFGSGTQLSVL.

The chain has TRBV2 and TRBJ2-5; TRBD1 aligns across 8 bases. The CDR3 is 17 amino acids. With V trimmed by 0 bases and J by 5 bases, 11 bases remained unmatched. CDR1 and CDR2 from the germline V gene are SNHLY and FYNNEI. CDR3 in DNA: TGTGCCAGCAGTGAAGCGAATTGGGGCAGGGGGCGTGAGACCCAGTACTTC. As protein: CASSEANWGRGRETQYF.

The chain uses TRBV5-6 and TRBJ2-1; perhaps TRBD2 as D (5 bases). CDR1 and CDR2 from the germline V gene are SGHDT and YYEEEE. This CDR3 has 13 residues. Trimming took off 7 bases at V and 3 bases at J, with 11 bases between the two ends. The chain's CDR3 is CASLKEDYNEQFF. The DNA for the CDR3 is TGTGCCAGCCTAAAGGAGGACTACAATGAGCAGTTCTTC.

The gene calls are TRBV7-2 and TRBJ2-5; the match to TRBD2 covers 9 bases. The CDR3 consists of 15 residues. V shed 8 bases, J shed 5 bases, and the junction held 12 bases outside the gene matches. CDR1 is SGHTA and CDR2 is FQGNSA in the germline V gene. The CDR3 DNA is TGTGCCAGCGGATCTAGCGGGATGGTGGGGGAGACCCAGTACTTC. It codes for CASGSSGMVGETQYF.